A single sample is the source of the 16 T cell receptor beta chains below, sequenced in a study of T cells in women clearing cervical HPV infection. Assay used: immunoSEQ multiplex PCR; TCRdb lists only in-frame clones, some missing. The table lists approximately 24,000 clones. The sequenced sample consisted of blood buffy coat. These receptors were obtained from a woman aged 18 to 69 with a cervical HPV16 infection that either progressed to CIN3+ or cleared (not recorded which).

A remark on this clone: The CDR3 end lies 3 residues beyond the end of the read and is filled in from the germline J gene. The gene calls are TRBV7-9 and TRBJ2-2; unclear D gene. The CDR3 length is 13 residues. Germline values: CDR1 SEHNR, CDR2 FQNEAQ (reference sequence). Trimming pared 3 bases from V and 2 bases from J, leaving 4 bases between. The CDR3 loop reads CASSLLNTGELFF. The CDR3 DNA, read in part, is TGTGCCAGCAGCTTGCTAAACACCGGGGAG.

The part of the CDR3 DNA that was read is TGCGCCAGCAGCCCTGGATGGGGCACG. The encoded protein is CASSPGWGT. The CDR3 reads in full as CASSPGWGTQYF. The chain recombines TRBV5-1 with TRBJ2-3; D may be TRBD1 (5 bases). Sequencing ends 3 residues short of the CDR3 end; the germline J gene provides the rest. This CDR3 is 12 amino acids long. Germline CDR1 is SGHRS and CDR2 is YFSETQ.

Remarks on this clone: The CDR3 goes on 3 residues after the read ends, and that part is filled in from the germline J gene. The V and J genes are TRBV7-6 and TRBJ1-1; 8 bases agree with TRBD1. CDR1 SGHVS and CDR2 FNYEAQ come from the germline V gene. V gave up 3 bases and J gave up 7 bases; unmatched junction bases: 4. This CDR3 is built from 13 residues. The CDR3: CASSLDRDLEAFF. The part of the CDR3 DNA that was read is TGTGCCAGCAGCTTGGACAGGGATCTTGAA.

In regard to this clone: The CDR3 goes on 3 residues after the read ends, and that part is filled in from the germline J gene. V gene TRBV29-1 combines with J gene TRBJ1-2, with D possibly TRBD1 on 5 matching bases. This CDR3 spans 11 amino acids. V was clipped by 7 bases and J by 3 bases, with 9 bases between them. Germline V CDR1 and CDR2: SQVTM, ANQGSEA. CDR3: CSAARDYGYTF. The CDR3 DNA, read in part, is TGCAGCGCCGCCAGGGACTATGGC.

On this clone itself: Read sequence stops 3 residues before the CDR3 end, and the germline J gene provides the missing end. The chain recombines TRBV20-1 with TRBJ2-5; TRBD1 aligns across 8 bases. The germline CDR1 and CDR2 sequences are DFQATT and SNEGSKA (reference sequence). The CDR3 sequence is 13 residues long. The trim removed 5 bases at V and 5 bases at J, leaving 7 bases unmatched. CDR3 residues: CSALQGARETQYF. Partial CDR3 DNA: TGCAGTGCTCTTCAGGGGGCTAGGGAGACC.

The covered CDR3 bases are TGTGCCAGCAGTGAAGCGACTCGCTCTGGGGCCAACGTC. This encodes CASSEATRSGANV. The complete CDR3 reads CASSEATRSGANVLTF. V usage is TRBV2 and J usage is TRBJ2-6; no reliable D call. The read is 3 residues too short to cover the CDR3 end, so that end is filled in from the germline J gene. Germline-derived CDR1 and CDR2 are SNHLY and FYNNEI. The V and J ends lost 0 bases and 0 bases respectively, with 6 bases between them. This CDR3 spans 16 amino acids. Variable domain in full (rest from reference TRBV2 and TRBJ2-6): EPEVTQTPSHQVTQMGQEVILRCVPISNHLYFYWYRQILGQKVEFLVSFYNNEISEKSEIFDDQFSVERPDGSNFTLKIRSTKLEDSAMYFCASSEATRSGANVLTFGAGSRLTVL.

Details on this clone: With the read ending 3 residues before the CDR3 end, the germline J gene is used to fill in that end. The V and J genes are TRBV20-1 and TRBJ1-2; D remains unclear. The CDR3 spans 13 residues. Germline V CDR1 and CDR2: DFQATT, SNEGSKA (reference sequence). CDR3 protein: CSADSGSSNDYTF. Partial CDR3 DNA: TGCAGTGCTGACTCCGGCTCCTCAAACGAC.

Worth noting for this clone: The CDR3 end is not reached by the read, which stops 3 residues before it; the germline J gene fills it in. V gene TRBV10-1 combines with J gene TRBJ2-1; 9 bases agree with TRBD2. CDR1 and CDR2 from the germline V gene are WNHNN and SYGVQD (reference sequence). Trimming took 8 bases from V and 0 from J; bases not matched to a gene: 2. This CDR3 comprises 14 residues. The CDR3 loop is CASSTSGSYNEQFF. The sequenced CDR3 bases are TGCGCCAGCTCGACTAGCGGCTCCTACAATGAG.

With regard to this clone: The CDR3 end is not reached by the read, which stops 3 residues before it; the germline J gene fills it in. This chain connects TRBV20-1 to TRBJ2-1; D gene uncertain. The CDR3 is 11 residues long. Germline-derived CDR1 and CDR2 are DFQATT and SNEGSKA (reference sequence). Trimming removed 6 bases at V and 0 bases at J, with 3 bases between. The CDR3 bases that were read are TGCAGTGCCAGCTCCTACAATGAG. It translates to CSASSYNE. The full CDR3 protein is CSASSYNEQFF.

The CDR3 DNA, read in part, is TGTGCCAGTAGTATTCCCGGGGATGGCAATCAGCCC. Amino acids: CASSIPGDGNQP. In full, the CDR3 reads CASSIPGDGNQPQHF. The chain has TRBV19 and TRBJ1-5; no definite D call. The missing CDR3 end, 3 residues past where the read stops, is filled in from the germline J gene. This CDR3 contains 15 residues. With 3 bases removed from V and 2 bases from J, the gap between germline ends came to 11 bases. From germline, CDR1 is LNHDA and CDR2 SQIVND (reference sequence). The whole variable domain, filled in from reference TRBV19 and TRBJ1-5, reads DGGITQSPKYLFRKEGQNVTLSCEQNLNHDAMYWYRQDPGQGLRLIYYSQIVNDFQKGDIAEGYSVSREKKESFPLTVTSAQKNPTAFYLCASSIPGDGNQPQHFGDGTRLSIL.

As for this clone: The read ends 3 residues shy of where the CDR3 ends; the end is completed using the germline J gene. The V gene is TRBV20-1, the J gene TRBJ2-7; no firm D call. The CDR3 covers 21 residues. Per germline, CDR1 DFQATT and CDR2 SNEGSKA (reference sequence). Trimming removed 1 base at V and 4 bases at J, with 35 bases between. The CDR3 region is CSARGVFDMRFESSHDYEQYF. The DNA read from the CDR3 is TGCAGTGCTAGAGGAGTCTTTGATATGAGGTTCGAGTCAAGTCACGATTACGAG.

Regarding this clone: The missing CDR3 end, 3 residues past where the read stops, is filled in from the germline J gene. The chain combines TRBV5-1 with TRBJ2-3, with 8 bases identical to TRBD2. CDR1 and CDR2 from the germline V gene are SGHRS and YFSETQ. V dropped 1 base and J dropped 0; count of bases not matched to a gene: 4. The CDR3 is made up of 16 amino acids. Partial CDR3 DNA: TGCGCCAGCAGCTTGCCTCCTAGCGGGAGCACAGATACG. It encodes CASSLPPSGSTDT. The CDR3 as a whole reads CASSLPPSGSTDTQYF.

Notes on this clone: The read gets to within 3 residues of the CDR3 end, and the germline J gene fills in the rest. V usage is TRBV4-1 and J usage is TRBJ1-2, with D tentatively TRBD1 (6 bases). CDR3 length equals 16 residues. CDR1 and CDR2 (germline): MGHRA, YSYEKL. Trimming removed 1 base at V and 4 bases at J, with 16 bases between. CDR3 in amino acids: CASSQGRQGSSYGYTF. CDR3 DNA, as far as it was read: TGCGCCAGCAGCCAAGGGCGCCAGGGGAGTAGCTATGGC.

Concerning this clone: The read comes to an end 3 residues before the CDR3 does, leaving the germline J gene to fill in the end. V usage is TRBV5-1 and J usage is TRBJ2-6; 7 bases agree with TRBD1. This CDR3 contains 17 residues. V shed 0 bases, J shed 4 bases, and the junction held 7 bases outside the gene matches. Per the germline V gene, CDR1 is SGHRS and CDR2 is YFSETQ. CDR3 residues: CASSLEAGGLGANVLTF. The sequenced CDR3 bases are TGCGCCAGCAGCTTGGAGGCAGGGGGATTAGGGGCCAACGTC.

A remark on this clone: The read terminates 3 residues ahead of where the CDR3 ends, so the germline J gene completes it. The chain has TRBV7-2 and TRBJ2-2; D is undetermined. Germline V gene sequence: CDR1 SGHTA, CDR2 FQGNSA. Deletions cut 4 bases from V and 6 bases from J, with 9 bases between. The CDR3 has 13 amino acids. CDR3 loop: CASSYQLAGELFF. CDR3 DNA, as far as it was read: TGTGCCAGCAGCTACCAACTTGCCGGGGAG.

Turning to this clone: The read falls 3 residues short of the CDR3 end, and the missing part is taken from the germline J gene. J is TRBJ2-3 and V is TRBV6-8, with a possible D match to TRBD2 (6 bases). CDR1 is MNHGY and CDR2 is SAAAGT in the germline V gene. The CDR3 consists of 15 residues. Trimming removed 2 bases from V and 4 bases from J, with 13 bases in between. This CDR3 reads CASSYPQGGSDTQYF. The part of the CDR3 DNA that was read is TGTGCCAGCAGTTACCCCCAGGGAGGTTCAGATACG.